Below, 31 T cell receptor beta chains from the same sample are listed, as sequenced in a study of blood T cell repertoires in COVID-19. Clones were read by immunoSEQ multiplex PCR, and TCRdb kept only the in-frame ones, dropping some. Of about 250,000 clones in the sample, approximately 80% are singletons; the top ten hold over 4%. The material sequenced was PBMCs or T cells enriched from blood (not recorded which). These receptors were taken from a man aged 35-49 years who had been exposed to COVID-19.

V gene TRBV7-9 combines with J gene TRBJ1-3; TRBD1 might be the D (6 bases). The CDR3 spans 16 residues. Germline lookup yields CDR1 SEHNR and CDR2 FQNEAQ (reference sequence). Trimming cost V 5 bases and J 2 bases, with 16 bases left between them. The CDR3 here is CASSPIYRVPGNTIYF. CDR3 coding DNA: TGTGCCAGCAGCCCTATCTACAGGGTGCCTGGAAACACCATATATTTT. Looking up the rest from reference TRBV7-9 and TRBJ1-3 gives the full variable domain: DTGVSQNPRHKITKRGQNVTFRCDPISEHNRLYWYRQTLGQGPEFLTYFQNEAQLEKSRLLSDRFSAERPKGSFSTLEIQRTEQGDSAMYLCASSPIYRVPGNTIYFGEGSWLTVV.

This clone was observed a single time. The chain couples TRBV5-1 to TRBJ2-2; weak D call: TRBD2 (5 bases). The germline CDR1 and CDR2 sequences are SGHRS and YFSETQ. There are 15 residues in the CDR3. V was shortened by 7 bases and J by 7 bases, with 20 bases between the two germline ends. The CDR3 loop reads CASQDWTDFGGELFF. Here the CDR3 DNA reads TGCGCCAGCCAGGACTGGACGGATTTCGGCGGGGAGCTGTTTTTT.

Here the CDR3 DNA reads TGTGCCAGCAGCCTAACGCCTTTTGAAGCTTTCTTT. Translating it yields CASSLTPFEAFF. This chain joins TRBV11-3 and TRBJ1-1; D not certain. CDR3 length equals 12 residues. Germline lookup yields CDR1 SGHNT and CDR2 YENEEA. V was shortened by 5 bases and J by 7 bases, with 11 bases between the two germline ends.

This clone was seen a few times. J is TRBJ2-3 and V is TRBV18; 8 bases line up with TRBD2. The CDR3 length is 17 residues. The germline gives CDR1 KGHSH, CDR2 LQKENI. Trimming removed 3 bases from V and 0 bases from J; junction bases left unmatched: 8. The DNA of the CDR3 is TGTGCCAGCTCACCTCTAGGCACTAGCGGTAGCACAGATACGCAGTATTTT. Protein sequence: CASSPLGTSGSTDTQYF.

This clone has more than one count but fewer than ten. Here the CDR3 reads CSAVGGGKETQYF. The CDR3 DNA follows: TGCAGCGCCGTAGGCGGGGGTAAAGAGACCCAGTACTTC. The chain employs TRBV29-1 and TRBJ2-5; TRBD2 matches 7 bases. Germline-derived CDR1 and CDR2 are SQVTM and ANQGSEA. The ends lost 7 bases at V and 3 bases at J; junction bases unmatched: 8. This CDR3 has 13 residues.

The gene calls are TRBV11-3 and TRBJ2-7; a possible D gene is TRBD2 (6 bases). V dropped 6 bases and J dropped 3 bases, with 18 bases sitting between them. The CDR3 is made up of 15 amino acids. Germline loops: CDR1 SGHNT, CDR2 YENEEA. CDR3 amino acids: CASRTSSESHYEQYF. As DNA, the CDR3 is TGTGCCAGCAGGACCTCTAGCGAGTCTCACTACGAGCAGTACTTC.

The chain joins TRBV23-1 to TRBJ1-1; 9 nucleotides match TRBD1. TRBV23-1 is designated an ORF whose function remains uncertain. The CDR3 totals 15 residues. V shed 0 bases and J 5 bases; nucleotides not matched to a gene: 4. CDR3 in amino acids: CASSQSRGQGTEAFF. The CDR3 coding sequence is TGCGCCAGCAGTCAATCGCGGGGACAGGGAACTGAAGCTTTCTTT.

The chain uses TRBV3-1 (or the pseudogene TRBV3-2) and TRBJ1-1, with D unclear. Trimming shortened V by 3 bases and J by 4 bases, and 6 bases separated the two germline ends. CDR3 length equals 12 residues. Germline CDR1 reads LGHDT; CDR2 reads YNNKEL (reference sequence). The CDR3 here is CASSHGLTEAFF. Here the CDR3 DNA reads TGTGCCAGCAGCCACGGACTCACTGAAGCTTTCTTT.

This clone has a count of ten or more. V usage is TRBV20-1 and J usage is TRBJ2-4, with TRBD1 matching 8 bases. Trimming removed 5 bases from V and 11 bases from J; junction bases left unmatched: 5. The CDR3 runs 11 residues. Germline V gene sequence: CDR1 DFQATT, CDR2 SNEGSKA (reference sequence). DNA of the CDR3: TGCAGTGCTCCCCGGGACAGGCTTCAGTACTTC. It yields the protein CSAPRDRLQYF.

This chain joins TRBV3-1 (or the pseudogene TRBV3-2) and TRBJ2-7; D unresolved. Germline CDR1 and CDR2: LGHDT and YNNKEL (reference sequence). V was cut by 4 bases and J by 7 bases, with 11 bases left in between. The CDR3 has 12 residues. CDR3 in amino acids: CASSPHAEEQYF. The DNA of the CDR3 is TGTGCCAGCAGCCCCCATGCGGAGGAGCAGTACTTC.

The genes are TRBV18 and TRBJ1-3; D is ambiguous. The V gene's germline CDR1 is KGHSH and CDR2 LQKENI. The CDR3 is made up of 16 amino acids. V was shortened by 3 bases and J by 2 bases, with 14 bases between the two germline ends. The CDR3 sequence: CASSPSLGPPGNTIYF. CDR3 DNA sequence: TGTGCCAGCTCACCGAGTTTGGGCCCCCCTGGAAACACCATATATTTT.

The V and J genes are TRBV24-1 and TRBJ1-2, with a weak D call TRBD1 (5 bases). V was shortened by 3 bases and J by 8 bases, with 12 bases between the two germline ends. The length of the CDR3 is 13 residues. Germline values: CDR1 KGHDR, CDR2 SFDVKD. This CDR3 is CATSDGQGIGYTF. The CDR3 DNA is TGTGCCACCAGTGATGGCCAGGGAATAGGCTACACCTTC.

CDR3 nucleotides: TGTGCCAGCAGCTACGACGGGATAAACCTCGAGCAGTACTTC. Its translation: CASSYDGINLEQYF. The V gene is TRBV11-3, the J gene TRBJ2-7; the D gene is possibly TRBD2 (5 bases). CDR3 length equals 14 residues. The germline V gene has CDR1 SGHNT and CDR2 YENEEA. The germline V and J ends were trimmed by 4 bases and 6 bases, with 16 bases remaining between them.

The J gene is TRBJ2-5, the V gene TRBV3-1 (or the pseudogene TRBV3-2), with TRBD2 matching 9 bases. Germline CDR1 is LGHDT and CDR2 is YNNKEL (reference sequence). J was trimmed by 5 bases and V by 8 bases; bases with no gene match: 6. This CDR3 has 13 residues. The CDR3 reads CASVLAGGETQYF. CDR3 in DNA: TGTGCCAGCGTACTAGCGGGTGGGGAGACCCAGTACTTC.

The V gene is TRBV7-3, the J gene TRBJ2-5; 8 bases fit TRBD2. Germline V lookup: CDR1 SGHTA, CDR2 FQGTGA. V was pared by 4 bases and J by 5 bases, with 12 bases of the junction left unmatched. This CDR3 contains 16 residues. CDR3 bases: TGTGCCAGCAGCTCCACCGGGACTAGGGAGGGGGAGACCCAGTACTTC. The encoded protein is CASSSTGTREGETQYF.

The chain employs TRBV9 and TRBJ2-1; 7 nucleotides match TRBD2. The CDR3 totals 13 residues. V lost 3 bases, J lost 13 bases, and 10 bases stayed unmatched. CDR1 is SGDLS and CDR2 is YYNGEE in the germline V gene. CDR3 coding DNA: TGTGCCAGCAGCGAGCGGGGTTGGGGTGGACAGTTCTTC. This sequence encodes CASSERGWGGQFF.

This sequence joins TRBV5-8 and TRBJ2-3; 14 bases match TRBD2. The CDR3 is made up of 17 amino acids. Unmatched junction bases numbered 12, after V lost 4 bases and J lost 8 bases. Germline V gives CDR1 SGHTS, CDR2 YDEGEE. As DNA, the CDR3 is TGTGCCAGCAGCGCACCCGGGACTAGCGGGAGTCGTGGTACGCAGTATTTT. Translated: CASSAPGTSGSRGTQYF.

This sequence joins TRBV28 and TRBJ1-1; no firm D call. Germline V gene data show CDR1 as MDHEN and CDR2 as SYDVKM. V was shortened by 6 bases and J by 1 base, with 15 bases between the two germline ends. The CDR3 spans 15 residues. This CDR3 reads CASSSMRAANTEAFF. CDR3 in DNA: TGTGCCAGCAGCTCTATGCGGGCTGCGAACACTGAAGCTTTCTTT.

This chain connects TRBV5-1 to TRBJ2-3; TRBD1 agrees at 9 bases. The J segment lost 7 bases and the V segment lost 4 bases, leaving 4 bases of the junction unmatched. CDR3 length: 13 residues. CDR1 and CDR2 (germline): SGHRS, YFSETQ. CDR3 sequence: CASSPGQGNTQYF. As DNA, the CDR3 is TGCGCCAGCAGCCCGGGACAGGGAAATACGCAGTATTTT.

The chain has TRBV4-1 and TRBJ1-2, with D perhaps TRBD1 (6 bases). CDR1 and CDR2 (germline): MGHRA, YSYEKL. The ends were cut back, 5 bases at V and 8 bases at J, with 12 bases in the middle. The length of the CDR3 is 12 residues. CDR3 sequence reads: CASSSYRDGYTF. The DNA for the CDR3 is TGCGCCAGCAGCTCTTACAGGGACGGCTACACCTTC.

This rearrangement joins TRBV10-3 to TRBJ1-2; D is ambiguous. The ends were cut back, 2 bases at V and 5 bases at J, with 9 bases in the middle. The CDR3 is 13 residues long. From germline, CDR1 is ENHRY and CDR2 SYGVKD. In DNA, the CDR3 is TGTGCCATCAGTGAGCGGCAGGAATATGGCTACACCTTC. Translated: CAISERQEYGYTF.

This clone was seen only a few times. CDR3 region: CASSSGSSGPSYEQYF. The DNA for the CDR3 is TGCGCCAGCAGCTCCGGCTCTAGCGGACCCTCCTACGAGCAGTACTTC. V and J are TRBV5-1 and TRBJ2-7; 7 nucleotides match TRBD2. CDR3 length: 16 residues. J gave up 0 bases and V 3 bases, and 9 bases lay outside the gene matches. CDR1 and CDR2 (germline): SGHRS, YFSETQ.

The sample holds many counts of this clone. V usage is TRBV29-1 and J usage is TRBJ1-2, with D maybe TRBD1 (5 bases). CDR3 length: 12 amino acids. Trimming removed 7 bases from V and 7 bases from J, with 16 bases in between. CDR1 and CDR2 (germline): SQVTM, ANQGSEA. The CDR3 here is CSAIIGGFGYTF. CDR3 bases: TGCAGCGCCATCATCGGGGGGTTTGGCTACACCTTC.

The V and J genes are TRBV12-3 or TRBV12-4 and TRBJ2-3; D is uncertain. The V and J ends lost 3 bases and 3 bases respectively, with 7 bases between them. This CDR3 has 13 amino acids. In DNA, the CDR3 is TGTGCCAGCAGTTTCCAGGCTACAGATACGCAGTATTTT. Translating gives CASSFQATDTQYF.

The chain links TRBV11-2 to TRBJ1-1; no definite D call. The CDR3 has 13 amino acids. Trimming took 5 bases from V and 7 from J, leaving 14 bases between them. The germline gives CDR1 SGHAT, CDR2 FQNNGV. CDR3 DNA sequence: TGTGCCAGCAGCCCCGCCGGGAGCTTTGAAGCTTTCTTT. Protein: CASSPAGSFEAFF.

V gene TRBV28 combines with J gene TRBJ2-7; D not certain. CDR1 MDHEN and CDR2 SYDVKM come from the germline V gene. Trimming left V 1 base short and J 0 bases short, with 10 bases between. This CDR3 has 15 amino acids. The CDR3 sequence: CASSLSLRSSYEQYF. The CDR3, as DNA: TGTGCCAGCAGTTTATCGCTACGAAGCTCCTACGAGCAGTACTTC.

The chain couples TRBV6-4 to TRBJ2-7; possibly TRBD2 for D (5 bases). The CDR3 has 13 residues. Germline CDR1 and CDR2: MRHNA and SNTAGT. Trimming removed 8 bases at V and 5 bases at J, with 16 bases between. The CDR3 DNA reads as TGTGCCAGCCCCACGGGATCTTTTCACGAGCAGTACTTC. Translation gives CASPTGSFHEQYF.

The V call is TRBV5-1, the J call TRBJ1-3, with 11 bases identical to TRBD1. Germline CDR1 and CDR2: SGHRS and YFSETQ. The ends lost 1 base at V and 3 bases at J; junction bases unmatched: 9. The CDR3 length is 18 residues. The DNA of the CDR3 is TGCGCCAGCAGCTTGCGCGGACAGGGGGCCGCGGATGGAAACACCATATATTTT. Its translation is CASSLRGQGAADGNTIYF.

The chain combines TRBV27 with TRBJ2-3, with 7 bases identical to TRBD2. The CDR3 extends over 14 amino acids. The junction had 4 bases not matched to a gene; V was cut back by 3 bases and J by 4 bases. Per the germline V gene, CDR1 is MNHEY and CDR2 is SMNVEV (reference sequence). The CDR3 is CASSFEGGADTQYF. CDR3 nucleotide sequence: TGTGCCAGCAGTTTTGAGGGAGGGGCAGATACGCAGTATTTT.

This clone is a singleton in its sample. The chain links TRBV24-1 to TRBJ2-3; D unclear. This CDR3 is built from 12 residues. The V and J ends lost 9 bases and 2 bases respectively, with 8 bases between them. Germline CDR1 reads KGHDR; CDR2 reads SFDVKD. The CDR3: CATSGPTDTQYF. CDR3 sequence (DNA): TGTGCCACCTCCGGTCCCACAGATACGCAGTATTTT.

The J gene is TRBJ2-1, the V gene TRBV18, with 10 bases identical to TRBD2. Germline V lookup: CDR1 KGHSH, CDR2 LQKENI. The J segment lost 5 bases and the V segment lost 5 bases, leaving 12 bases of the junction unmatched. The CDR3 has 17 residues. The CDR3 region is CASSSDRLAGGDNEQFF. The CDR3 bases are TGTGCCAGCTCATCGGATCGGTTAGCGGGAGGAGACAATGAGCAGTTCTTC.